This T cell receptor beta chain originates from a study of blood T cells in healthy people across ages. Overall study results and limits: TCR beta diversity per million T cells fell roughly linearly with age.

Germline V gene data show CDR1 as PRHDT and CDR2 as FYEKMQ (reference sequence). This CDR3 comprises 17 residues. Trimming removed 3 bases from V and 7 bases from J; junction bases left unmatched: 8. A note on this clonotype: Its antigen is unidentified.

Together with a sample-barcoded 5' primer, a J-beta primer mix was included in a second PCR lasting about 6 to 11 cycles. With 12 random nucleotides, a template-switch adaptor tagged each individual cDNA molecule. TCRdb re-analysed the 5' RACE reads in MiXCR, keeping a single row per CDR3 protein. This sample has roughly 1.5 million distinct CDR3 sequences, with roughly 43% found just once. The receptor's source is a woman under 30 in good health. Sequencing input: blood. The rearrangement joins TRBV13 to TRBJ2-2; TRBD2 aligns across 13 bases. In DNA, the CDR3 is TGTGCCAGCAGCTTTAGAGGACTAGCGGGAGTCGGCGGGGAGCTGTTTTTT. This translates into CASSFRGLAGVGGELFF.